Listed here are 17 T cell receptor beta chains from one sample, sequenced in a study of CD8 T cells in Susac syndrome. When the RNA was reverse transcribed, random hexamers were used with an input of roughly 0.45 to 1 ug. Using its own MiXCR run on the immunoSEQ multiplex PCR reads, TCRdb lists one record per CDR3 protein. This sample has about 280,000 distinct CDR3 sequences; approximately 84% occur once, and the top ten carry approximately 0.11%. The specimen was CD8+ T cells from PBMCs. These receptors all stem from a human donor with multiple sclerosis.

This clonotype was counted a single time. The chain joins TRBV30 to TRBJ2-1, with D perhaps matching TRBD1 (6 bases). CDR1 and CDR2 from the germline V gene are GTSNPN and SVGIG (reference sequence). Trimming took 0 bases from V and 8 from J, leaving 14 bases between them. CDR3 length: 14 residues. CDR3: CAWSVRGGLDEQFF. DNA of the CDR3: TGTGCCTGGAGTGTACGTGGGGGCCTGGATGAGCAGTTCTTC.

The chain joins TRBV29-1 to TRBJ1-1; D gene ambiguous. The germline V gene has CDR1 SQVTM and CDR2 ANQGSEA. The ends were cut back, 7 bases at V and 4 bases at J, with 10 bases in the middle. This CDR3 region has 11 residues. The CDR3 spells CSANYGTEAFF. CDR3 DNA sequence: TGCAGCGCAAACTATGGCACTGAAGCTTTCTTT.

This clonotype was recorded only once. This rearrangement joins TRBV27 to TRBJ2-7; 7 nucleotides match TRBD2. CDR1 is MNHEY and CDR2 is SMNVEV in the germline V gene (reference sequence). CDR3 length: 13 amino acids. The V and J ends lost 3 bases and 7 bases, in that order; junction bases with no gene match: 6. The CDR3 DNA is TGTGCCAGCAGTTTCGCTAGCGGTCTGGAGCAGTACTTC. Residues: CASSFASGLEQYF.

This chain uses TRBV25-1 with TRBJ2-6; D gene unclear. The CDR3 length is 16 residues. V lost 2 bases to trimming and J lost 0 bases, with 8 bases between them. In germline, CDR1 is MGHDK, CDR2 SYGVNS. In nucleotides, the CDR3 is TGTGCCAGCAGTGAAGCAAGGATCTCTGGGGCCAACGTCCTGACTTTC. Residues: CASSEARISGANVLTF.

The chain employs TRBV21-1 and TRBJ2-1; the table's D call TRBD2 went unverified against the DNA. TRBV21-1 is assigned pseudogene status. The CDR3 loop spans 21 amino acids. The CDR3 loop reads CASSKGPLAGGMIPVYNEQFF. For the CDR3, the DNA is TGTGCCAGCAGCAAAGGGCCCCTAGCGGGAGGAATGATTCCCGTATACAATGAGCAGTTCTTC.

V and J are TRBV27 and TRBJ2-7; 12 bases line up with TRBD2. There are 15 residues in the CDR3. Trimming cost V 4 bases and J 3 bases; bases outside gene matches: 4. Germline CDR1 and CDR2: MNHEY and SMNVEV (reference sequence). The CDR3 is CASSSWTSGDYEQYF. The CDR3 DNA follows: TGTGCCAGCAGTTCCTGGACTAGCGGGGACTACGAGCAGTACTTC.

The chain employs TRBV4-1 and TRBJ1-1; TRBD1 is a possible D gene (6 bases). The CDR3 is made up of 17 amino acids. From germline, CDR1 is MGHRA and CDR2 YSYEKL. The V end was cut by 0 bases, the J end by 1 base, with 15 bases between. The CDR3 DNA sequence: TGCGCCAGCAGCCAAGATGTAAGGGAGGGGGAGAACACTGAAGCTTTCTTT. Protein: CASSQDVREGENTEAFF.

The table lists this clonotype with a count of one. The V gene is TRBV9, the J gene TRBJ2-1, with no clear D. The germline gives CDR1 SGDLS, CDR2 YYNGEE. The ends were cut back, 3 bases at V and 7 bases at J, with 11 bases in the middle. The CDR3 runs to 13 residues. CDR3 DNA: TGTGCCAGCAGCGCGGCCCCAAGTAATGAGCAGTTCTTC. Translation: CASSAAPSNEQFF.

J is TRBJ2-1 and V is TRBV6-5; 7 positions agree with TRBD2. Germline V lookup: CDR1 MNHEY, CDR2 SVGAGI. The CDR3 is made up of 15 amino acids. J gave up 6 bases and V 0 bases, and 5 bases lay outside the gene matches. The CDR3 coding sequence is TGTGCCAGCAGTTACTCTCGCGGGAGTGGCAATGAGCAGTTCTTC. It specifies CASSYSRGSGNEQFF.

V gene TRBV6-5 combines with J gene TRBJ2-7; a weak D match, TRBD1 (5 bases). Trimming took 5 bases from V and 3 from J, leaving 17 bases between them. CDR3 length equals 15 residues. Germline V lookup: CDR1 MNHEY, CDR2 SVGAGI. The CDR3 region is CASSLRVQGGYEQYF. DNA of the CDR3: TGTGCCAGCAGTCTCCGCGTCCAGGGTGGCTACGAGCAGTACTTC.

The V gene is TRBV19, the J gene TRBJ2-1, with D perhaps TRBD1 (6 bases). Trimming removed 7 bases at V and 3 bases at J, with 13 bases between. The CDR3 contains 14 residues. Germline values: CDR1 LNHDA, CDR2 SQIVND (reference sequence). The CDR3 bases are TGTGCCAGTATTGAGGGGGACAACTACAATGAGCAGTTCTTC. Protein sequence: CASIEGDNYNEQFF.

The chain is built from TRBV27 and TRBJ1-1, with D hard to call. There are 13 residues in the CDR3. In germline, CDR1 is MNHEY, CDR2 SMNVEV (reference sequence). Between the trimmed V and J ends, which lost 0 bases and 3 bases, there was a span of 5 bases. The CDR3: CASSLSAYTEAFF. The CDR3 bases are TGTGCCAGCAGTTTATCAGCCTACACTGAAGCTTTCTTT.

This chain uses TRBV28 with TRBJ2-2; D is unclear. The CDR3 contains 13 residues. Trimming left V 11 bases short and J 6 bases short, with 16 bases between. From germline, CDR1 is MDHEN and CDR2 SYDVKM. The CDR3 reads CAFVEWKSGELFF. In nucleotides, the CDR3 is TGTGCCTTCGTGGAGTGGAAGTCCGGGGAGCTGTTTTTT.

The DNA for the CDR3 is TGCAGTGCTAGAGTTAAGTTCTCCGCCAGGGCTTTCTTT. Residues: CSARVKFSARAFF. The V and J genes are TRBV20-1 and TRBJ1-1, with unresolved D. The CDR3 runs 13 residues. V lost 1 base, J lost 11 bases, and 17 bases lay in between. Germline loops: CDR1 DFQATT, CDR2 SNEGSKA (reference sequence).

The chain carries TRBV20-1 and TRBJ1-2; D call uncertain. Germline CDR1 is DFQATT and CDR2 is SNEGSKA (reference sequence). The CDR3 has 15 residues. V was pared by 6 bases and J by 5 bases, with 22 bases between. CDR3 nucleotide sequence: TGCAGTGCCGGTATTCGGGTTGACCACATTTATGGCTACACCTTC. It specifies CSAGIRVDHIYGYTF.

The chain has TRBV20-1 and TRBJ2-2, with 8 bases aligning to TRBD2. The CDR3 totals 15 residues. The V segment lost 1 base and the J segment 6 bases; nucleotides outside the gene matches: 7. CDR1 DFQATT and CDR2 SNEGSKA come from the germline V gene (reference sequence). CDR3 sequence: CSARVPTSEAGELFF. As DNA, the CDR3 is TGCAGTGCTAGAGTCCCGACTAGCGAAGCCGGGGAGCTGTTTTTT.

J is TRBJ2-3 and V is TRBV27; no clear D. The CDR3 has 11 amino acids. CDR1 and CDR2 (germline): MNHEY, SMNVEV (reference sequence). V lost 8 bases, J lost 6 bases, and 9 bases lay in between. CDR3 region: CASLWRDTQYF. The CDR3 DNA reads TGTGCCAGCCTCTGGCGGGATACGCAGTATTTT.